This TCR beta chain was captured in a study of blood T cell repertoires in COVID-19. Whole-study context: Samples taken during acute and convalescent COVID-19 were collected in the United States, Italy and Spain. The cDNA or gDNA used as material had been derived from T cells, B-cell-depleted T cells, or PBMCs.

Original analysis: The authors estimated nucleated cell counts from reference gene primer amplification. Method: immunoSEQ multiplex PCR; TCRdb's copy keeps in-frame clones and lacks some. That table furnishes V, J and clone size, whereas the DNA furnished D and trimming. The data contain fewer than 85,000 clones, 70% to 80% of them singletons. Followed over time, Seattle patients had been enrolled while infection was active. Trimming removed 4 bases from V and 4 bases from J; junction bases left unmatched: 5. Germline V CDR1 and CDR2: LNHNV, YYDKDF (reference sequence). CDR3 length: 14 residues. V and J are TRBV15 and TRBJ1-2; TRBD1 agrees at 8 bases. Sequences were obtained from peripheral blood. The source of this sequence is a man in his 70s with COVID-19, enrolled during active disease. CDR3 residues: CATSISTGAYGYTF. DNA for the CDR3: TGTGCCACCAGCATATCGACAGGGGCCTATGGCTACACCTTC.